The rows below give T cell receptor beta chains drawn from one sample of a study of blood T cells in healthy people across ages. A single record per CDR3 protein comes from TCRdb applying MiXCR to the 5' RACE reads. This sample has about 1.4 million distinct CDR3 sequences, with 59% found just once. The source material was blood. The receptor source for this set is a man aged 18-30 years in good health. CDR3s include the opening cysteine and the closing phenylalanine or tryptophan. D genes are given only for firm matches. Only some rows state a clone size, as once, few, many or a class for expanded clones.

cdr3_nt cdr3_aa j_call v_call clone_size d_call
TGTGCCAGCAGTTACATTGCGGGAAACACAGATACGCAGTATTTT CASSYIAGNTDTQYF TRBJ2-3 TRBV6-5 - -
TGCGCCAGCAGCCAAATGGCCGGGGCAGGGCAACCCTACGAGCAGTACTTC CASSQMAGAGQPYEQYF TRBJ2-7 TRBV4-1 few -
TGTGCCAGCAGTGCACAGTGGAATGAGCAGTTCTTC CASSAQWNEQFF TRBJ2-1 TRBV25-1 few -
TGTGCCAGCACCTCCTGGGGAAGGGATGGCTACACCTTC CASTSWGRDGYTF TRBJ1-2 TRBV12-3/TRBV12-4 - -
TGCGCCAGCAGCTCCAGATTAGGGGAGACCCAGTACTTC CASSSRLGETQYF TRBJ2-5 TRBV4-3 few -
TGCAGCGTTGACCGACAGGCTAACAATGAGCAGTTCTTC CSVDRQANNEQFF TRBJ2-1 TRBV29-1 many -
TGTGCCGGCAGTTACCGGGACGGGGGTCATGAGCAGTTCTTC CAGSYRDGGHEQFF TRBJ2-1 TRBV6-5 - -
TGCAGCGTTGAGGTGGGGGGGGAAAAACTGTTTTTT CSVEVGGEKLFF TRBJ1-4 TRBV29-1 few -
TGCGCCAGCAGCCAAGGATCAACCTACAATGAGCAGTTCTTC CASSQGSTYNEQFF TRBJ2-1 TRBV4-3 - -
TGCAGCGTTCCCCAGAGCGGATCCCTCACCCGGTATGAGCAGTTCTTC CSVPQSGSLTRYEQFF TRBJ2-1 TRBV29-1 few -
TGCGCCAGCAGCCAAGAGGTATTTAGCACAGATACGCAGTATTTT CASSQEVFSTDTQYF TRBJ2-3 TRBV4-3 - -
TGTGCCAGCAGCTTAGCGGGAATGTTCACTGAAGCTTTCTTT CASSLAGMFTEAFF TRBJ1-1 TRBV7-9 - -
TGTGCCAGCAGCTTAGGCGGTCTACGGGATCAGTACTTC CASSLGGLRDQYF TRBJ2-4 TRBV7-2 - -
TGTGCCAGCAGTTACAACAACTATAATTCACCCCTCCACTTT CASSYNNYNSPLHF TRBJ1-6 TRBV6-6 - -
TGTGCCAGCAGCGGACGCTTCGGCGGGGGGCCCCCTGGGTACAATGAGCAGTTCTTC CASSGRFGGGPPGYNEQFF TRBJ2-1 TRBV6-2/TRBV6-3 - TRBD2
TGTGCCAGCAGTTACGGGACAGGGGATAATGGCTACACCTTC CASSYGTGDNGYTF TRBJ1-2 TRBV6-6 - TRBD1
TGCAGCGTTGCCCCCGCCAGGGGTACTGAAGCTTTCTTT CSVAPARGTEAFF TRBJ1-1 TRBV29-1 - -
TGTGCCAGCCTCTCGGGGACAGGGGGCAGGAATGAGCAGTTCTTC CASLSGTGGRNEQFF TRBJ2-1 TRBV3-1 - TRBD1
TGCAGTGCTAGCCGGGGTAGCGGGGCCCTCACAGATACGCAGTATTTT CSASRGSGALTDTQYF TRBJ2-3 TRBV20-1 - TRBD2
TGTGCCATCAGGGGTAGCGGTGGCTACACCTTC CAIRGSGGYTF TRBJ1-2 TRBV10-3 - -
TGCGCCAGCAGCCTGGGACAGAAAGCCTACGAGCAGTACTTC CASSLGQKAYEQYF TRBJ2-7 TRBV5-1 - TRBD1
TGTGCCAGCAGTGGAGGGGCGAGGGGTAGCAATCAGCCCCAGCATTTT CASSGGARGSNQPQHF TRBJ1-5 TRBV2 - -
TGCGCCAGCAGCCCTCACCCCGGGGGGCTAGGCTACAATGAGCAGTTCTTC CASSPHPGGLGYNEQFF TRBJ2-1 TRBV4-1 - -
TGTGCCAGCAGTTTTCTACAGGCCGCTAATGAAAAACTGTTTTTT CASSFLQAANEKLFF TRBJ1-4 TRBV27 - -
TGTGCCATCAGTGTAGCTACCGGACTACTCCGTCAAGAGACCCAGTACTTC CAISVATGLLRQETQYF TRBJ2-5 TRBV10-3 few -
TGCAGCGTGACCGGGACAGGACTTTACAATGAGCAGTTCTTC CSVTGTGLYNEQFF TRBJ2-1 TRBV29-1 many TRBD1
TGCGCCAGCAGCCAAGGTGGGACAGGGGGCGCAGAGACCCAGTACTTC CASSQGGTGGAETQYF TRBJ2-5 TRBV4-1 - TRBD1
TGTGCCAGCAGCGCCAGGACAGCTTCCTACGAGCAGTACTTC CASSARTASYEQYF TRBJ2-7 TRBV7-2 - -
TGTGCCAGCAGCTTAGCGGTAGGGACCTATGGCTACACCTTC CASSLAVGTYGYTF TRBJ1-2 TRBV7-6 - -
TGTGCCAGCAGCGCTTCACAGGGCGACGAGCAGTACTTC CASSASQGDEQYF TRBJ2-7 TRBV9 few -
TGTGCCAGCAGTTACGGGGTTAACGAGCAGTACTTC CASSYGVNEQYF TRBJ2-7 TRBV6-2/TRBV6-3 - -
TGCAGCGCCACCGGACAGGCCGACTCCTACGAGCAGTACTTC CSATGQADSYEQYF TRBJ2-7 TRBV29-1 - TRBD1
TGCGCCAGCAGCAACCAGCAGTTAACCTACGAGCAGTACTTC CASSNQQLTYEQYF TRBJ2-7 TRBV4-1 - -
TGTGCCAGCAGTGGACTATCACGTCGTAATGAGCAGTTCTTC CASSGLSRRNEQFF TRBJ2-1 TRBV6-1 - -
TGTGCCAGCAGCTTATTGGACAGGCTGAACACTGAAGCTTTCTTT CASSLLDRLNTEAFF TRBJ1-1 TRBV7-2 few TRBD1
TGTGCCAGCAGTTCCACCCCTCGACAGCTGATTCGGACAGATACGCAGTATTTT CASSSTPRQLIRTDTQYF TRBJ2-3 TRBV12-3/TRBV12-4 few -
TGTGCCAGCAGTCGAAAGGACAGCCGCGGACCAAAACTGTTTTTT CASSRKDSRGPKLFF TRBJ1-4 TRBV6-1 - -
TGTGCTTCAGGGGAATATGCGTCCAAAAACATTCAGTACTTC CASGEYASKNIQYF TRBJ2-4 TRBV15 few -
TGTGCCAGCCAAGAAACTAGGGACGGATTCATGAACACTGAAGCTTTCTTT CASQETRDGFMNTEAFF TRBJ1-1 TRBV2 - -
TGTGCCAGCAGCCTACCCGGGACAGGAATGGAGCAGTACTTC CASSLPGTGMEQYF TRBJ2-7 TRBV7-6 - TRBD1
TGCAGTGCTCCGGGACTAGCGGGAGACGAGCAGTACTTC CSAPGLAGDEQYF TRBJ2-7 TRBV20-1 few TRBD2
TGTGCCAGCGGAGGGCCCAATTCACCCCTCCACTTT CASGGPNSPLHF TRBJ1-6 TRBV7-2 few -
TGTGCCAGCAGCAAAGGGGTATTTAGCTCCTACAATGAGCAGTTCTTC CASSKGVFSSYNEQFF TRBJ2-1 TRBV21-1 - -
TGTGCCAGCAGCTTCCAGCGGGAGACCCAGTACTTC CASSFQRETQYF TRBJ2-5 TRBV7-8 - -
TGCAGTGCTAGAGGACGGGCAGGTCTGAATGAGCAGTTCTTC CSARGRAGLNEQFF TRBJ2-1 TRBV20-1 - -
TGTGCCAGCAGCTCCCTAAGACTAGCGGGAGGCACAGATACGCAGTATTTT CASSSLRLAGGTDTQYF TRBJ2-3 TRBV5-6 - TRBD2
TGTGCCAGCAGTTTTCTATCAGGGGTCTACAATGAGCAGTTCTTC CASSFLSGVYNEQFF TRBJ2-1 TRBV12-3/TRBV12-4 once -
TGTGCCAGCAGAACAAAAATGGGACAGGGGTATGACATTCAGTACTTC CASRTKMGQGYDIQYF TRBJ2-4 TRBV27 - TRBD1
TGCAGTGCTAGATCCGTCGGGACACCCATCAACGAGCAGTACTTC CSARSVGTPINEQYF TRBJ2-7 TRBV20-1 - -
TGTGCCAGCAGCATCCCAGGGAGATCGGATACGCAGTATTTT CASSIPGRSDTQYF TRBJ2-3 TRBV7-2 - -
TGCGCCAGCAGCCAACTGATTTTGAATTGGGGCTACACCTTC CASSQLILNWGYTF TRBJ1-2 TRBV4-1 - -
TGTGCCAGCACGAGGGGTCCCGCCTACGAGCAGTACTTC CASTRGPAYEQYF TRBJ2-7 TRBV2 - -